This TCR beta chain emerged from a study of T cell repertoires in cytomegalovirus infection. The germline CDR1 and CDR2 sequences are SNHLY and FYNNEI. V was cut by 1 base and J by 4 bases, with 11 bases left in between. CDR3 length equals 16 residues. Broader study findings: CMV-specific TCR beta clonotypes restricted by HLA-C were the ones dominating the ex vivo response.

Worth noting for this clonotype: Its antigen is currently unknown.

Each CDR3 protein gets one entry after TCRdb re-called the reads with MiXCR. This table holds about 900,000 distinct CDR3 sequences, approximately 31% found once. Source: cultured CD8+ T cells from PBMCs, taken from culture after CMV antigen stimulation. The chain links TRBV2 to TRBJ1-6; D uncertain. The receptor was derived from a human donor in good health (CMV status not recorded). Some clones in this sample may be carry-over from other donors' samples. CDR3 nucleotide sequence: TGTGCCAGCAGTGAAGGTCAGACTTTATATAATTCACCCCTCCACTTT. Residues: CASSEGQTLYNSPLHF.